A single sample gave rise to the 11 T cell receptor beta chains below, sequenced in a study of T cell responses to AZD1222 COVID-19 vaccine. Data came from immunoSEQ multiplex PCR; TCRdb stores just in-frame clones and leaves some out. Counted here are about 120,000 clones, approximately 90% occurring once; the ten biggest clones make up 4.5%. The sample in question was peripheral blood, obtained on day 0 of AZD1222 vaccination. Receptors originate from an adult in good health.

This CDR3 reads CASSPTGEGGYTF. The CDR3 DNA reads as TGTGCCAGCAGCCCAACAGGGGAGGGTGGCTACACCTTC. The chain links TRBV12-3 or TRBV12-4 to TRBJ1-2; TRBD1 matches at 7 bases. V was clipped by 6 bases and J by 7 bases; unmatched bases: 8. The CDR3 length is 13 residues.

In the case of this clone: The junction differs from germline at one of its ends, possibly a read error. The V call is TRBV7-9, the J call TRBJ1-4; a weak D match, TRBD1 (5 bases). The germline V gene has CDR1 SEHNR and CDR2 FQNEAQ (reference sequence). The CDR3 length is 14 residues. Here the CDR3 reads CASSSGTGNEKLFF. The DNA for the CDR3 is TGTGCTAGCAGCTCCGGGACGGGTAATGAAAAACTGTTTTTT. Full variable domain (rest looked up from reference TRBV7-9 and TRBJ1-4): DTGVSQNPRHKITKRGQNVTFRCDPISEHNRLYWYRQTLGQGPEFLTYFQNEAQLEKSRLLSDRFSAERPKGSFSTLEIQRTEQGDSAMYLCASSSGTGNEKLFFGSGTQLSVL.

The CDR3 DNA sequence: TGTGCCAGTAGGCTACGGCCAGGAATGAACACTGAAGCTTTCTTT. Its translation is CASRLRPGMNTEAFF. The chain is built from TRBV19 and TRBJ1-1; D ambiguous. The ends were cut back, 6 bases at V and 0 bases at J, with 14 bases in the middle. Germline values: CDR1 LNHDA, CDR2 SQIVND (reference sequence). There are 15 residues in the CDR3.

This clone was seen a few times. The CDR3 sequence: CASSQDRQSNYGYTF. The CDR3 region has the DNA TGCGCCAGCAGCCAAGATCGGCAATCTAACTATGGCTACACCTTC. The chain links TRBV4-1 to TRBJ1-2, with no clear D. Trimming took 0 bases from V and 0 from J, leaving 8 bases between them. The CDR3 covers 15 residues. Germline V gene lookup returns CDR1 MGHRA and CDR2 YSYEKL.

This chain uses TRBV6-5 with TRBJ2-2, with D possibly being TRBD1 (6 bases). This CDR3 comprises 14 residues. Trimming shortened V by 6 bases and J by 2 bases, and 10 bases separated the two germline ends. Germline loops: CDR1 MNHEY, CDR2 SVGAGI. DNA for the CDR3: TGTGCCAGCAGGCCCGGGACAAACACCGGGGAGCTGTTTTTT. Its translation: CASRPGTNTGELFF.

The rearrangement joins TRBV30 to TRBJ1-2, with D hard to call. Germline-derived CDR1 and CDR2 are GTSNPN and SVGIG (reference sequence). With 3 bases removed from V and 3 bases from J, the gap between germline ends came to 11 bases. The CDR3 spans 13 residues. CDR3 loop: CAWRLLADYGYTF. As DNA, the CDR3 is TGTGCCTGGAGGCTTCTAGCCGACTATGGCTACACCTTC. Complete variable domain (other parts from reference TRBV30 and TRBJ1-2): SQTIHQWPATLVQPVGSPLSLECTVEGTSNPNLYWYRQAAGRGLQLLFYSVGIGQISSEVPQNLSASRPQDRQFILSSKKLLLSDSGFYLCAWRLLADYGYTFGSGTRLTVV.

The J gene is TRBJ1-1, the V gene TRBV29-1, with D tentatively TRBD1 (6 bases). V was pared by 3 bases and J by 1 base, with 12 bases between. This CDR3 contains 14 residues. Looked up from germline, CDR1 is SQVTM and CDR2 is ANQGSEA. The CDR3 nucleotides are TGCAGCGTTGATGGGGGGCAGGGGAACACTGAAGCTTTCTTT. This codes for CSVDGGQGNTEAFF.

The chain recombines TRBV7-9 with TRBJ2-1; the D gene is possibly TRBD1 (7 bases). CDR1 and CDR2 (germline): SEHNR, FQNEAQ (reference sequence). This CDR3 has 16 residues. V lost 5 bases and J 4 bases, leaving 18 bases between the germline ends. CDR3 sequence: CASSPQGGKKYNEQFF. In DNA form, the CDR3 reads TGTGCCAGCAGCCCCCAGGGGGGCAAAAAATACAATGAGCAGTTCTTC.

The chain recombines TRBV5-1 with TRBJ1-4; the D is unclear. Germline V gene lookup returns CDR1 SGHRS and CDR2 YFSETQ. With 0 bases removed from V and 4 bases from J, the gap between germline ends came to 10 bases. This CDR3 spans 15 amino acids. CDR3 protein: CASSLEGRNNEKLFF. The CDR3 nucleotides read TGCGCCAGCAGCTTGGAAGGCAGGAATAATGAAAAACTGTTTTTT.

This chain links TRBV7-9 with TRBJ1-2; the D is unclear. Germline assignment: CDR1 SEHNR and CDR2 FQNEAQ (reference sequence). V was trimmed by 7 bases and J by 4 bases, leaving 19 bases between them. This CDR3 is built from 15 residues. The CDR3 DNA reads as TGTGCCAGCACCCGTGTTCCGGGTGAGGGCTATGGCTACACCTTC. It translates to CASTRVPGEGYGYTF.

The chain joins TRBV7-6 to TRBJ2-7; either TRBD1 or TRBD2 may fit D (7 bases each). V was shortened by 5 bases and J by 6 bases, with 11 bases between the two germline ends. Germline V gene lookup returns CDR1 SGHVS and CDR2 FNYEAQ. CDR3 length: 12 amino acids. The CDR3 reads CASSPRGGEQYF. CDR3 in DNA: TGTGCCAGCAGCCCCAGGGGGGGCGAGCAGTACTTC.